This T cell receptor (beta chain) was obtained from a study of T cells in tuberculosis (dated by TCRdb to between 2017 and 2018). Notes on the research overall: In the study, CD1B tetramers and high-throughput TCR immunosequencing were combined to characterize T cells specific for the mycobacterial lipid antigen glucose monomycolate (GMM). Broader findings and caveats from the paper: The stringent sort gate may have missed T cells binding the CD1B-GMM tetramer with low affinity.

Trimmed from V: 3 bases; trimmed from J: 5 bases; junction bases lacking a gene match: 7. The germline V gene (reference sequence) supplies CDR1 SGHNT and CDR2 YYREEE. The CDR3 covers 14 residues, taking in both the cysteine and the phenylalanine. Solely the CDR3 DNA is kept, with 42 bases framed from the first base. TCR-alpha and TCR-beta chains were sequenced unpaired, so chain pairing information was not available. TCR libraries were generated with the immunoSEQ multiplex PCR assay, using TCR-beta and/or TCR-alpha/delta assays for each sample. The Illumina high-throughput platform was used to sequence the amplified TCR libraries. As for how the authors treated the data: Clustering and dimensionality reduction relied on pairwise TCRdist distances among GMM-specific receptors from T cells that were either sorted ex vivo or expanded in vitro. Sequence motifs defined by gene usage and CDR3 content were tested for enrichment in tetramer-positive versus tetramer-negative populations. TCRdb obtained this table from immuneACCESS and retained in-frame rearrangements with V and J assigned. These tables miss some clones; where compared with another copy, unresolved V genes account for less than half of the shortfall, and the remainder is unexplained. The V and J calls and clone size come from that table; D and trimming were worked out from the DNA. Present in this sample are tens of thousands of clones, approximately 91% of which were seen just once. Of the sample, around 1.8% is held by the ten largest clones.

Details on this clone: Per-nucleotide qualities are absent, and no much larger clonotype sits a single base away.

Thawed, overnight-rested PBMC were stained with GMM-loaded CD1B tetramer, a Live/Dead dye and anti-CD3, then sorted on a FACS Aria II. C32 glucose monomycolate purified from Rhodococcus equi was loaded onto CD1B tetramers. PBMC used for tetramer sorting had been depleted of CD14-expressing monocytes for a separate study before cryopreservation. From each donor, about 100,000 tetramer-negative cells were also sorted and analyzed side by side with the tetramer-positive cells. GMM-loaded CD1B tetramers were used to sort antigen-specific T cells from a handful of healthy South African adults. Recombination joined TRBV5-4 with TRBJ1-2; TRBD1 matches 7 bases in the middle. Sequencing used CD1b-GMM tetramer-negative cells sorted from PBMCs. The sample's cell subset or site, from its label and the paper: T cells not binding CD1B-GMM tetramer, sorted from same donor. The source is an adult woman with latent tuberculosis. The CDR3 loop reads CASSSPWDRYGYTF. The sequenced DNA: TGTGCCAGCAGCTCGCCCTGGGACAGATATGGCTACACCTTC.